This TCR beta chain appears in the sequencing data of a study of CD8+CD57+ T cells in acquired aplastic anemia. About the study: The average for DNA from sorted CD4+ and CD8+ cells was about 2.9 ug.

Both TCR beta VDJ combination and CDR3 sequence profiling were carried out. Genomic DNA was the template for this profiling. In TCRdb, the reads were re-called with MiXCR into one record per CDR3 protein. The data show about 210,000 distinct CDR3 sequences, 60% to 65% seen once. The trim removed 6 bases at V and 7 bases at J, leaving 1 base unmatched. Germline V lookup: CDR1 MGHDK, CDR2 SYGVNS. The CDR3 is made up of 12 amino acids. The receptor comes from a human donor in good health. The sequenced sample consisted of sorted CD4+, CD8+, or CD8+CD57+ T cells (not recorded which) from PBMCs. The rearrangement uses TRBV25-1 and TRBJ2-1; 9 bases fit TRBD2. The CDR3: CASRTSGNEQFF. As DNA, the CDR3 is TGTGCCAGCAGGACTAGCGGAAATGAGCAGTTCTTC.